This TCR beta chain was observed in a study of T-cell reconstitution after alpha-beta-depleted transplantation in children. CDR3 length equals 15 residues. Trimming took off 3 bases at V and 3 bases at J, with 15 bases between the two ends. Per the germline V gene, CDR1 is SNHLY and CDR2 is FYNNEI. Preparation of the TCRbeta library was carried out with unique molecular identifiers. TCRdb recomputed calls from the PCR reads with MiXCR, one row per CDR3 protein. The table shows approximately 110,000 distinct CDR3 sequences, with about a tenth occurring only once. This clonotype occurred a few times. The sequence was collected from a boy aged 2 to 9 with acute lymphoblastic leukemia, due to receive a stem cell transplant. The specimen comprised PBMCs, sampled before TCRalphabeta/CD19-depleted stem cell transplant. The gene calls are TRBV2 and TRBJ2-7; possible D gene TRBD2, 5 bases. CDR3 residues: CASSDHGVPNYEQYF. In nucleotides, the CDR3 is TGTGCCAGCAGTGACCACGGGGTACCAAACTACGAGCAGTACTTC.